This T cell receptor (beta chain) came from a study of T cells in Graves' hyperthyroidism and ophthalmopathy. Findings and limits, study-wide: Blood also held most thyroid clonotypes expanded beyond 0.001.

V was cut by 3 bases and J by 5 bases, with 11 bases left in between. Germline assignment: CDR1 MNHEY and CDR2 SVGEGT. The CDR3 runs to 14 residues. RNA transcripts were the template for amplifying TCR beta CDR3 regions. In the first-round RT-PCR of the TCR CDR3, the HTBI primer set was used. TCRdb ran MiXCR on the multiplex PCR reads and lists one entry per CDR3 protein. Of about 380,000 distinct CDR3 sequences listed, 13% were seen once; the top ten hold roughly 20%. Details on this clonotype: Its specificity is unknown.

The source is a man aged 25-40 years with Graves' hyperthyroidism that later progressed to Graves' ophthalmopathy. Specimen: blood. The gene calls are TRBV6-2 or TRBV6-3 and TRBJ2-4; D assignment may be TRBD1 or TRBD2 (5 bases each). The CDR3 is CASSYGGTENIQYF. CDR3 DNA sequence: TGTGCCAGCAGTTATGGGGGAACCGAAAACATTCAGTACTTC.